The rows below give T cell receptor beta chains drawn from one sample of a study of OX40 agonist ivuxolimab in advanced cancers. Sequenced by immunoSEQ multiplex PCR; TCRdb stores in-frame clones only, minus some. This table holds 2,000 to 2,500 clones, about 73% found once. Sequenced here: CD4+ or CD8+ T cells sorted from blood, sampled in a trial of the OX40 agonist ivuxolimab. All receptors derive from an adult with an advanced solid tumor such as melanoma, head and neck, liver or kidney cancer. Both conserved end residues are part of each CDR3. D genes are given only for firm matches. Some rows mark clone size as missing; the rest say once, few, many or name a class of expanded clone.

J gene	V gene	CDR3 length	clone size	D gene	CDR3 DNA	CDR3 protein
TRBJ2-1	TRBV5-1	15	-	-	TGCGCCAGCAGCGATAGCGGCAACTCCTACAATGAGCAGTTCTTC	CASSDSGNSYNEQFF
TRBJ1-2	TRBV25-1	16	-	-	TGTGCCAGCAACAGTGTACGGTACTTACTTAACTATGGCTACACCTTC	CASNSVRYLLNYGYTF
TRBJ1-1	TRBV5-1	14	-	-	TGCGCCAGCAGCGCAAGGGGGTATGGCGCTGAAGCTTTCTTT	CASSARGYGAEAFF
TRBJ2-3	TRBV6-4	15	once	-	TGTGCCAGCAGTGTATCGGGAGAGGGTCCAGATACGCAGTATTTT	CASSVSGEGPDTQYF
TRBJ1-1	TRBV5-5	17	-	TRBD1	TGTGCCAGCAGCGTTGAACAGGGGGCTCCGGGTAACACTGAAGCTTTCTTT	CASSVEQGAPGNTEAFF
TRBJ2-1	TRBV27	16	once	-	TGTGCCAGCAGTCCCGGACCGGGAGCTTCCATCAATGAGCAGTTCTTC	CASSPGPGASINEQFF
TRBJ2-7	TRBV10-3	15	once	TRBD2	TGTGCCATCAGTGAGGCGGGGGGGGTCTCCTACGAGCAGTACTTC	CAISEAGGVSYEQYF
TRBJ1-2	TRBV29-1	13	-	-	TGCAGCGTTGAGACAGGCGAACTCTATGGCTACACCTTC	CSVETGELYGYTF
TRBJ2-2	TRBV11-3	15	-	-	TGTGCCAGCAGCCCCCGGACCTCGAACACCGGGGAGCTGTTTTTT	CASSPRTSNTGELFF
TRBJ1-5	TRBV28	13	-	-	TGTGCCAGCAGTTTCCCAGGGAATCAGCCCCAGCATTTT	CASSFPGNQPQHF
TRBJ2-1	TRBV27	15	-	-	TGTGCCAGCAGTTTTGCCTCGTTTGGGACCAATGAGCAGTTCTTC	CASSFASFGTNEQFF
TRBJ2-1	TRBV5-1	16	-	-	TGCGCCAGCAGCTTCCCCCCGGACGGCGTAAACAATGAGCAGTTCTTC	CASSFPPDGVNNEQFF
TRBJ2-7	TRBV28	14	once	-	TGTGCCAGCAGTTTACACTACTCCGCCTACGAGCAGTACTTC	CASSLHYSAYEQYF
TRBJ1-2	TRBV29-1	15	-	TRBD1	TGCAGCGTCAAGACTCCGGGACAGGGTAACTATGGCTACACCTTC	CSVKTPGQGNYGYTF
TRBJ1-2	TRBV5-3	10	-	-	TGTGCCAGAACCGGGGATGGGTGCACCTTC	CARTGDGCTF
TRBJ1-1	TRBV7-3	13	few	TRBD1	TGTGCCAGCAGCTTAGAGTGGACAGGTGAAGCTTTCTTT	CASSLEWTGEAFF
TRBJ2-1	TRBV6-5	15	-	TRBD2	TGTGCCAGCAGTTACGGTAGCGGGAGGACGGATGAGCAGTTCTTC	CASSYGSGRTDEQFF
TRBJ2-1	TRBV30	11	once	-	TGTGCCTGGAAGCTCCCGCTTGAGCAGTTCTTC	CAWKLPLEQFF
TRBJ2-3	TRBV21-1	17	few	-	TGTGCCAGCAGCAAAGACGGGGACAATACTAGCACAGATACGCAGTATTTT	CASSKDGDNTSTDTQYF
TRBJ1-2	TRBV27	13	-	TRBD1	TGTGCCAGCAGTGCCACAGGGGGCTATGGCTACACCTTC	CASSATGGYGYTF
TRBJ2-1	TRBV30	12	-	TRBD2	TGTGCCTGGGGGGGAGCGGGAGGGGAGCAGTTCTTC	CAWGGAGGEQFF
TRBJ2-5	TRBV25-1	14	few	-	TGTGCCAGCAGTCTTCGAGGGGGAGAAGAGACCCAGTACTTC	CASSLRGGEETQYF
TRBJ2-3	TRBV6-5	15	-	-	TGTGCCAGCAGTTCGGTGGTCGTACCCACAGATACGCAGTATTTT	CASSSVVVPTDTQYF
TRBJ2-1	TRBV28	15	-	-	TGTGCCAGCACCTTAGTGGTGGGACTCCTCAATGAGCAGTTCTTC	CASTLVVGLLNEQFF
TRBJ2-2	TRBV11-3	14	few	-	TGTGCCAGCAGCTTCCGAACGAACACCGGGGAGCTGTTTTTT	CASSFRTNTGELFF
TRBJ2-1	TRBV19	11	-	-	TGTGCCAGTAGCTTCGACGGAGAGCAGTTCTTC	CASSFDGEQFF
TRBJ1-5	TRBV28	14	-	-	TGTGCCAGCAGTTTTACCGGGACCAATCAGCCCCAGCATTTT	CASSFTGTNQPQHF
TRBJ1-5	TRBV7-2	15	-	-	TGTGCCAGCAGCTTGGAGGGATACGGCAATCAGCCCCAGCATTTT	CASSLEGYGNQPQHF
TRBJ2-7	TRBV14	15	-	-	TGTGCCAGCAGCCAAGTTGGTAGCTCCGCCTACGAGCAGTACTTC	CASSQVGSSAYEQYF
TRBJ1-1	TRBV7-9	11	few	-	TGTGCCAGCAGCTGGGAGACTGAAGCTTTCTTT	CASSWETEAFF
TRBJ2-2	TRBV9	18	few	-	TGTGCCAGCAGCGTAGGTTCGGGCGGGCCGTCGAACACCGGGGAGCTGTTTTTT	CASSVGSGGPSNTGELFF
TRBJ1-2	TRBV6-6	13	-	-	TGTGCCAGCAGTTACTCTGGTCCCGATGGCTACACCTTC	CASSYSGPDGYTF
TRBJ2-6	TRBV19	17	-	-	TGTGCCAGTAGTATAGCAACAAGCTCCTCTGGGGCCAACGTCCTGACTTTC	CASSIATSSSGANVLTF
TRBJ1-1	TRBV5-1	13	-	-	TGCGCCAGCAGCTTGGACCGCTACACTGAAGCTTTCTTT	CASSLDRYTEAFF
TRBJ1-1	TRBV4-1	14	once	-	TGCGCCAGCAGCCAATCACCTCGGAACACTGAAGCTTTCTTT	CASSQSPRNTEAFF
TRBJ2-3	TRBV6-4	13	-	-	TGTGCCAGCAGTGCGGGAGGCACAGATACGCAGTATTTT	CASSAGGTDTQYF
TRBJ2-3	TRBV1	17	once	-	TGCACCAGCAGCCGGAATTCGACTAGCCCTAGCACAGATACGCAGTATTTT	CTSSRNSTSPSTDTQYF
TRBJ2-2	TRBV9	14	-	-	TGTGCCAGCAGCGTGGAGGGTTCAGCCGGGGAGCTGTTTTTT	CASSVEGSAGELFF
TRBJ2-2	TRBV10-1	18	-	-	TGCGCCAGCAGTGATCCCGAGGAGAGACTAGTGGTTGCCGGGGAGCTGTTTTTT	CASSDPEERLVVAGELFF
TRBJ2-1	TRBV5-7	14	once	-	TGTGCCAGCAGCTTTACAGGGATGGGCAATGAGCAGTTCTTC	CASSFTGMGNEQFF
TRBJ2-4	TRBV4-1	16	-	TRBD2	TGCGCCAGCAGCCCGGGAGTGACTAGCGGAGAAAACATTCAGTACTTC	CASSPGVTSGENIQYF
TRBJ2-1	TRBV19	18	-	TRBD2	TGTGCCAGTAGTATAGCCTCCGGAGGCGCGGGAGGGCCGTATGAGCAGTTCTTC	CASSIASGGAGGPYEQFF
TRBJ2-1	TRBV7-9	16	-	TRBD2	TGTGCCAGCAGCTTAATGCCTAGCGGGACCCACAATGAGCAGTTCTTC	CASSLMPSGTHNEQFF
TRBJ2-7	TRBV4-1	14	-	-	TGCGCCAGCAGCCAAATCCCGACGACCTACGAGCAGTACTTC	CASSQIPTTYEQYF
TRBJ2-1	TRBV29-1	11	-	-	TGCAGCGGGGGTTTTTCGAATGAGCAGTTCTTC	CSGGFSNEQFF
TRBJ2-3	TRBV5-1	15	once	TRBD2	TGCGCCAGCAGCTTTTACGGGAGGATCACAGATACGCAGTATTTT	CASSFYGRITDTQYF
TRBJ2-1	TRBV21-1	15	-	-	TGTGCCAGCAGCCCCACTAGCGGCAGGTGCGATGAGCAGTTCTTC	CASSPTSGRCDEQFF
TRBJ2-3	TRBV5-6	16	large	TRBD2	TGTGCCAGCAGATCGGGACTAGCGGGAGTCGCAGATACGCAGTATTTT	CASRSGLAGVADTQYF
TRBJ2-5	TRBV5-4	16	-	TRBD1	TGTGCCAGCAGCTTGGAAGGGGGCCCTTACCAAGAGACCCAGTACTTC	CASSLEGGPYQETQYF
TRBJ2-1	TRBV10-2	13	-	TRBD2	TGCGCCAGCAGTGGGACTAGCGGTAATGAGCAGTTCTTC	CASSGTSGNEQFF
TRBJ2-2	TRBV30	13	-	-	TGTGCCTCACGGACGGCGGGCACCGGGGAGCTGTTTTTT	CASRTAGTGELFF
TRBJ1-1	TRBV10-3	12	-	TRBD1	TGTGCCATCAGTGACCGGGACAGTGAAGCTTTCTTT	CAISDRDSEAFF
TRBJ1-1	TRBV5-1	14	large	-	TGCGCCAGCAGCTTGCACGGAATGAACACTGAAGCTTTCTTT	CASSLHGMNTEAFF